The T cell receptor beta chain under discussion was sequenced for a study of CD8+ T cells in alopecia areata. At the level of the study: The drug, oral tofacitinib, was given to treated patients at 5 to 10 mg twice daily.

After isolation, RNA underwent reverse transcription to generate cDNA as the sequencing template. Libraries were prepared by immunoSEQ multiplex PCR; TCRdb keeps only in-frame clonotypes and omits some of them. The sample lists 200,000 to 250,000 clones, 64% occurring once. Findings of the study overall: Under tofacitinib, numerous expanded lesional clonotypes remained detectable in scalp and blood.

Comment on this clone: Its antigen is as yet unknown.

As for treatment: oral pan-JAK inhibitor, 5-10 mg twice daily. The germline gives CDR1 KGHSH, CDR2 LQKENI. The ends lost 6 bases at V and 1 base at J; junction bases unmatched: 6. The CDR3 loop spans 15 amino acids. This clonotype originated in a human donor with alopecia areata. The specimen comprised CD4+ T cells sorted from blood, sampled at week 4, from a patient treated with tofacitinib. The chain recombines TRBV18 with TRBJ2-1, with TRBD2 matching over 7 bases. Here the CDR3 DNA reads TGTGCCAGCTCCCCAGCGGGGCGATCCTACAATGAGCAGTTCTTC. Protein product: CASSPAGRSYNEQFF.